This is a list of T cell receptor beta chains from one sample in a study of cytomegalovirus exposure and HLA in healthy donors. Data came from immunoSEQ multiplex PCR; TCRdb stores just in-frame clones and leaves some out. The listing records roughly 80,000 clones. The specimen sequenced was PBMCs. The source of these receptors is a girl aged 5-17 years in good health and CMV-seropositive. Both conserved end residues are trimmed from each CDR3.

CDR3 protein: ASSVVSGEAF
V gene: TRBV9
J gene: TRBJ1-1

CDR3 protein: ASSGGQGYEQY
V gene: TRBV5-1
J gene: TRBJ2-7

CDR3 protein: ASSQEGQGANGYT
V gene: TRBV4-1
J gene: TRBJ1-2

CDR3 protein: ASSLGGHRGRGFGAF
V gene: TRBV7-9
J gene: TRBJ1-1

CDR3 protein: ASSRGTYNEQF
V gene: TRBV4-3
J gene: TRBJ2-1

CDR3 protein: ASSQDPLKQGANYGYT
V gene: TRBV4-2
J gene: TRBJ1-2

CDR3 protein: ASSLRGETQY
V gene: TRBV7-9
J gene: TRBJ2-5

CDR3 protein: ASSMGQWEGNQPQH
V gene: TRBV19
J gene: TRBJ1-5

CDR3 protein: ASSSGGPGAWSNNEQF
V gene: TRBV7-6
J gene: TRBJ2-1

CDR3 protein: ASSQDSGEDTQY
V gene: TRBV4-1
J gene: TRBJ2-3

CDR3 protein: ASSLRQGYNTEAF
V gene: TRBV5-1
J gene: TRBJ1-1

CDR3 protein: ASSLRSGRYTGANVLT
V gene: TRBV7-9
J gene: TRBJ2-6

CDR3 protein: ASSFGQGLQPQH
V gene: TRBV7-9
J gene: TRBJ1-5

CDR3 protein: ASSREADNTEAF
V gene: TRBV4-2
J gene: TRBJ1-1

CDR3 protein: ASSPSGDFAQY
V gene: TRBV9
J gene: TRBJ2-3

CDR3 protein: ASSHPLTTEAF
V gene: TRBV6-5
J gene: TRBJ1-1

CDR3 protein: ASGDLNTEAF
V gene: TRBV15
J gene: TRBJ1-1

CDR3 protein: ASSLDCTSGECWYQETQY
V gene: TRBV11-2
J gene: TRBJ2-5

CDR3 protein: SAIAGGWETQY
V gene: TRBV29-1
J gene: TRBJ2-5

CDR3 protein: ASTQQGGTEAF
V gene: TRBV19
J gene: TRBJ1-1

CDR3 protein: ASSPRDTYTEAF
V gene: TRBV6-1
J gene: TRBJ1-1

CDR3 protein: ASRADYNSPLH
V gene: TRBV2
J gene: TRBJ1-6

CDR3 protein: ASSQDNDRDTQY
V gene: TRBV4-1
J gene: TRBJ2-3

CDR3 protein: ASSLGYRYEQF
V gene: TRBV5-1
J gene: TRBJ2-1

CDR3 protein: ASSEDVTSQETQY
V gene: TRBV6-1
J gene: TRBJ2-5

CDR3 protein: ASSSASGENYNEQF
V gene: TRBV7-9
J gene: TRBJ2-1

CDR3 protein: ASSLTGTGAEAF
V gene: TRBV7-9
J gene: TRBJ1-1

CDR3 protein: ASSQHSGGVDSSGYT
V gene: TRBV4-3
J gene: TRBJ1-2

CDR3 protein: ATTQGVRGGNGYT
V gene: TRBV15
J gene: TRBJ1-2

CDR3 protein: ASSEGPGQGTEAF
V gene: TRBV2
J gene: TRBJ1-1

CDR3 protein: ASSPRTGRGYGYT
V gene: TRBV27
J gene: TRBJ1-2

CDR3 protein: ASSHPGQGVYGYT
V gene: TRBV4-1
J gene: TRBJ1-2

CDR3 protein: ASSYVAGTEAF
V gene: TRBV7-2
J gene: TRBJ1-1

CDR3 protein: ASSSDRGRTEAF
V gene: TRBV5-1
J gene: TRBJ1-1

CDR3 protein: AIPQGDNEQF
V gene: TRBV6-4
J gene: TRBJ2-1

CDR3 protein: ASSVAGTGANVLT
V gene: TRBV9
J gene: TRBJ2-6

CDR3 protein: ASSLPTLGGNEQF
V gene: TRBV11-2
J gene: TRBJ2-1

CDR3 protein: ASSDDGRWATEAF
V gene: TRBV6-1
J gene: TRBJ1-1

CDR3 protein: ASSQHPGLAGGESTDTQY
V gene: TRBV4-2
J gene: TRBJ2-3

CDR3 protein: ASSQVGGLADTQY
V gene: TRBV14
J gene: TRBJ2-3

CDR3 protein: ASSQDPGHEQF
V gene: TRBV4-3
J gene: TRBJ2-1

CDR3 protein: ASSDGRGRQPQH
V gene: TRBV25-1
J gene: TRBJ1-5